This TCR beta chain was identified during a study of CD8 T cells in Susac syndrome. From blood CD8+ and CD4+ T cells, the TCR beta chain was sequenced. RNA, at roughly 0.5 to 1 ug, was reverse transcribed with random hexamers. An immunoSEQ multiplex PCR amplified TCR beta CDR3 over 54 Vbeta and 13 Jbeta. MiXCR, run by TCRdb on the immunoSEQ multiplex PCR reads, gives a single entry per CDR3 protein. The sample lists about 300,000 distinct CDR3 sequences, more than 75% occurring once. The CDR3 is 18 residues long. The germline gives CDR1 MNHNS, CDR2 SASEGT. J lost 4 bases, V lost 7 bases, and 18 bases had no gene match.

This chain connects TRBV6-1 to TRBJ2-1; TRBD1 agrees at 8 bases. Sequencing input: CD8+ T cells from PBMCs. The source is a human donor with multiple sclerosis. The CDR3 reads CASTSRGQAPSRYNEQFF. In nucleotides, the CDR3 is TGTGCCAGCACCTCAAGGGGACAGGCCCCGTCAAGGTACAATGAGCAGTTCTTC.